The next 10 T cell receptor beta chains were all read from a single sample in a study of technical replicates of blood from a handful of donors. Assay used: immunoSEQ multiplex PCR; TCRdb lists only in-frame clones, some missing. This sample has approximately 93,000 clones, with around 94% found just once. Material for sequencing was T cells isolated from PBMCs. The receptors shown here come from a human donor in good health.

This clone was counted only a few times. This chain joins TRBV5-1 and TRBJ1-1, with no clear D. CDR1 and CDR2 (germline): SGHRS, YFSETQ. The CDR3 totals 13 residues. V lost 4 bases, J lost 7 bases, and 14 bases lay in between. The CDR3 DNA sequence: TGCGCCAGCAGCCAAGAGGGAGGGAGTGAAGCTTTCTTT. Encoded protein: CASSQEGGSEAFF.

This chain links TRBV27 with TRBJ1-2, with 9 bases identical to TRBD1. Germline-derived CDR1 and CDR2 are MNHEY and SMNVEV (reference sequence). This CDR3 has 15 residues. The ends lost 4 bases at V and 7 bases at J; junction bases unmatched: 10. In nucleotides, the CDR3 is TGTGCCAGCAGTTCCCCCGGGACAGGGAGTATTGGCTACACCTTC. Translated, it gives CASSSPGTGSIGYTF.

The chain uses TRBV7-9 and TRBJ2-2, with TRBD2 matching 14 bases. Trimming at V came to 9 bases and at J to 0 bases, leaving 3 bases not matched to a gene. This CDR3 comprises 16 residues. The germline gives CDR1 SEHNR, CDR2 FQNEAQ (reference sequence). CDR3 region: CARQTSGGANTGELFF. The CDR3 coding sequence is TGTGCCAGACAGACTAGCGGGGGGGCGAACACCGGGGAGCTGTTTTTT.

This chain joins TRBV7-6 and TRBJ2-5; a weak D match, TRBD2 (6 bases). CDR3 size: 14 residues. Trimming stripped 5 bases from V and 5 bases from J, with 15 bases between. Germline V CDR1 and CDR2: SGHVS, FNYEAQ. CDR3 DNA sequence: TGTGCCAGCAGCATCATGGCTAGCGTGGAGACCCAGTACTTC. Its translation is CASSIMASVETQYF.

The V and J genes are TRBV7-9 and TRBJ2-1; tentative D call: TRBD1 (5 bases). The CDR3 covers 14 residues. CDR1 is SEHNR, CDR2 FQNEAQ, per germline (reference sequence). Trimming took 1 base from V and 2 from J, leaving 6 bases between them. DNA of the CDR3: TGTGCCAGCAGCTTAGGACAGACCTACAATGAGCAGTTCTTC. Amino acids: CASSLGQTYNEQFF.

The chain's CDR3 is CASGGQGTTEAFF. The DNA for the CDR3 is TGTGCCAGCGGGGGACAGGGCACCACTGAAGCTTTCTTT. This chain links TRBV11-2 with TRBJ1-1; 9 bases match TRBD1. Germline V gene data show CDR1 as SGHAT and CDR2 as FQNNGV. The ends lost 8 bases at V and 4 bases at J; junction bases unmatched: 5. This CDR3 comprises 13 residues.

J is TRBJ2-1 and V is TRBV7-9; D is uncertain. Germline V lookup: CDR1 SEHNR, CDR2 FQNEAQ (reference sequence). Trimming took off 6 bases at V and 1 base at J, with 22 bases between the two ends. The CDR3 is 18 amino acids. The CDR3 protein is CASSSPSTPHGSYNEQFF. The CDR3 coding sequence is TGTGCCAGCAGTTCACCTAGTACACCCCATGGATCCTACAATGAGCAGTTCTTC.

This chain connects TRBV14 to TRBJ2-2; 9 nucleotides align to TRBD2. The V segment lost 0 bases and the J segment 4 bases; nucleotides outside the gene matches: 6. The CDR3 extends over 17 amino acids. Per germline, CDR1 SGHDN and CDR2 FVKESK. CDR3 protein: CASSQELAGVITGELFF. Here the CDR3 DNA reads TGTGCCAGCAGCCAAGAATTAGCGGGAGTCATCACCGGGGAGCTGTTTTTT.

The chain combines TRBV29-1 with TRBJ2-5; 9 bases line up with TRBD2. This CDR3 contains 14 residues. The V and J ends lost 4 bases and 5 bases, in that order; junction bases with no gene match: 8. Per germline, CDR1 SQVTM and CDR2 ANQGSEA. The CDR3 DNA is TGCAGCGTTGGAGAAGCGGGAGGCGAGGAGACCCAGTACTTC. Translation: CSVGEAGGEETQYF. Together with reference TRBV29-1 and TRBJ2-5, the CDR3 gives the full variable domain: SAVISQKPSRDICQRGTSLTIQCQVDSQVTMMFWYRQQPGQSLTLIATANQGSEATYESGFVIDKFPISRPNLTFSTLTVSNMSPEDSSIYLCSVGEAGGEETQYFGPGTRLLVL.

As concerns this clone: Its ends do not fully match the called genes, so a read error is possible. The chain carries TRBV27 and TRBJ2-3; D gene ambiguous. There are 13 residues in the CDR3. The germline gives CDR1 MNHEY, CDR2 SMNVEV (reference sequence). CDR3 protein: CASSIHSRDTQYF. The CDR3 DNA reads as TGTGCCAGCAGTATACACAGCAGAGATACGCAGTATTTT.